A selection of T cell receptor beta chains follows, all from one sample in a study of cytomegalovirus exposure and HLA in healthy donors. Method: immunoSEQ multiplex PCR; TCRdb's copy keeps in-frame clones and lacks some. The profile shows about 140,000 clones, approximately 79% of them singletons. Sequenced input: PBMCs. Every receptor here comes from a man aged 45 to 65 in good health and CMV-seropositive. Each CDR3 is given with its conserved first and last residue. The D gene is left open where the match is weak. Expanded clones get a size class; other rows say once, few or many, or leave the size out.

V gene: TRBV7-9
D gene: TRBD1
clone size: NA
J gene: TRBJ2-7
CDR3 protein: CASSPGTGYEQYF
CDR3 DNA: TGTGCCAGCAGCCCTGGGACAGGCTACGAGCAGTACTTC

V gene: TRBV11-1
D gene: NA
clone size: NA
J gene: TRBJ1-1
CDR3 protein: CASSLDITEAFF
CDR3 DNA: TGTGCCAGCAGCTTAGATATTACTGAAGCTTTCTTT

V gene: TRBV14
D gene: TRBD1
clone size: NA
J gene: TRBJ1-5
CDR3 protein: CASSRTGNQPQHF
CDR3 DNA: TGTGCCAGCAGCCGGACAGGAAATCAGCCCCAGCATTTT

V gene: TRBV19
D gene: TRBD1
clone size: NA
J gene: TRBJ2-1
CDR3 protein: CASSRRGQGEQFF
CDR3 DNA: TGTGCCAGTAGTCGCAGGGGGCAAGGTGAGCAGTTCTTC

V gene: TRBV11-3
D gene: TRBD1
clone size: NA
J gene: TRBJ2-1
CDR3 protein: CASSSPGTGGREQFF
CDR3 DNA: TGTGCCAGCAGCTCGCCAGGGACAGGGGGCCGGGAGCAGTTCTTC

V gene: TRBV9
D gene: NA
clone size: NA
J gene: TRBJ1-2
CDR3 protein: CASSSRDGQYGYTF
CDR3 DNA: TGTGCCAGCAGCTCCCGTGATGGGCAATATGGCTACACCTTC

V gene: TRBV7-3
D gene: NA
clone size: once
J gene: TRBJ2-5
CDR3 protein: CASSLNGVESVYF
CDR3 DNA: TGTGCCAGCAGCTTAAACGGTGTAGAGTCGGTGTACTTC

V gene: TRBV19
D gene: NA
clone size: NA
J gene: TRBJ2-4
CDR3 protein: CASSMGLEVGVQYF
CDR3 DNA: TGTGCCAGTAGTATGGGACTGGAGGTCGGGGTTCAGTACTTC

V gene: TRBV10-3
D gene: TRBD2
clone size: NA
J gene: TRBJ2-1
CDR3 protein: CAISESSGGNYNEQFF
CDR3 DNA: TGTGCCATCAGTGAGTCCAGCGGGGGGAACTACAATGAGCAGTTCTTC

V gene: TRBV6-6
D gene: TRBD1
clone size: NA
J gene: TRBJ1-2
CDR3 protein: CASSPTGTGPLYGYTF
CDR3 DNA: TGTGCCAGCAGCCCGACCGGGACAGGGCCTCTCTATGGCTACACCTTC

V gene: TRBV5-4
D gene: TRBD2
clone size: NA
J gene: TRBJ2-7
CDR3 protein: CASSTGTRAYEQYF
CDR3 DNA: TGTGCCAGCAGCACCGGGACTAGAGCCTACGAGCAGTACTTC

V gene: TRBV5-6
D gene: NA
clone size: NA
J gene: TRBJ2-7
CDR3 protein: CASSLYAPAGGSSYEQYF
CDR3 DNA: TGTGCCAGCAGCTTGTACGCCCCCGCCGGCGGTAGCTCCTACGAGCAGTACTTC

V gene: TRBV6-1
D gene: NA
clone size: NA
J gene: TRBJ1-2
CDR3 protein: CASSVGTPNYGYTF
CDR3 DNA: TGTGCCAGCAGTGTCGGGACACCGAACTATGGCTACACCTTC

V gene: TRBV5-1
D gene: TRBD2
clone size: NA
J gene: TRBJ2-7
CDR3 protein: CASSFGPSGGPDYEQYF
CDR3 DNA: TGCGCCAGCAGCTTCGGCCCCTCGGGGGGGCCCGACTACGAGCAGTACTTC

V gene: TRBV5-4
D gene: NA
clone size: NA
J gene: TRBJ2-2
CDR3 protein: CASSPGTLNTGELFF
CDR3 DNA: TGTGCCAGCAGCCCCGGGACACTTAACACCGGGGAGCTGTTTTTT

V gene: TRBV5-6
D gene: TRBD1
clone size: NA
J gene: TRBJ1-1
CDR3 protein: CASSLTTGGTEAFF
CDR3 DNA: TGTGCCAGCAGCTTAACCACAGGGGGCACTGAAGCTTTCTTT

V gene: TRBV6-6
D gene: NA
clone size: NA
J gene: TRBJ2-2
CDR3 protein: CAASGQINTGELFF
CDR3 DNA: TGTGCCGCCTCCGGACAGATAAACACCGGGGAGCTGTTTTTT

V gene: TRBV4-1
D gene: NA
clone size: NA
J gene: TRBJ1-1
CDR3 protein: CASSPRGKNEAFF
CDR3 DNA: TGCGCCAGCAGCCCACGGGGGAAGAATGAAGCTTTCTTT